The clone carrying this T cell receptor (beta chain) was recorded many times. Antigen unknown. With V trimmed by 2 bases and J by 2 bases, 5 bases remained unmatched. Germline CDR1 and CDR2: MNHEY and SVGAGI. The CDR3 length is 15 residues. The data stem from a study of breast tumors, draining lymph nodes, adjacent tissues. Study outcomes and limitations: Tumors had less TCR diversity than lymph nodes, more than nontumor tissue. Luminal-like breast cancer showed significantly greater tumor-nontumor repertoire similarity than basal-like breast cancer did. Findings are consistent with lymph node origin and intratumoral expansion of most tumor T cells. The lymph node origin of tumor T cells was framed as consistent with a hypothesis, not demonstrated.

TCRdb itself ran the multiplex PCR reads through MiXCR, one entry per CDR3 protein. The data show about 15,000 distinct CDR3 sequences, roughly three fifths seen once. The source is a female donor with breast cancer. Some clones in this sample may be carry-over from other donors' samples. The V and J genes are TRBV6-5 and TRBJ2-5; TRBD2 matches 7 bases. Sequencing was carried out using tumor-adjacent breast tissue. The CDR3 nucleotides read TGTGCCAGCAGTTACCTCCGGGAGGCTCAAGAGACCCAGTACTTC. Translating gives CASSYLREAQETQYF.